This TCR beta chain was captured in a study of T cell responses to AZD1222 COVID-19 vaccine. CDR3 length: 14 amino acids. The V end was cut by 2 bases, the J end by 1 base, with 9 bases between. The germline gives CDR1 SGHRS, CDR2 YFSETQ. Broader study findings: Only five to seven AZD1222 recipients were seropositive at baseline.

This clone has just a few counts. Antigen unknown. Assay: immunoSEQ multiplex PCR; the TCRdb copy retains only in-frame clones and omits some. The sample carries 65,000 to 85,000 clones, around nine tenths recorded once. The V gene is TRBV5-1, the J gene TRBJ1-1, with unresolved D. Sample: peripheral blood, taken on day 0 of AZD1222 vaccination. This TCR came from an adult in good health. CDR3 in DNA: TGCGCCAGCAGCTTTGAGGGTCCGAACACTGAAGCTTTCTTT. Its protein product is CASSFEGPNTEAFF. Full variable domain (outside the CDR3, taken from reference TRBV5-1 and TRBJ1-1): KAGVTQTPRYLIKTRGQQVTLSCSPISGHRSVSWYQQTPGQGLQFLFEYFSETQRNKGNFPGRFSGRQFSNSRSEMNVSTLELGDSALYLCASSFEGPNTEAFFGQGTRLTVV.